The TCR beta chain under discussion was sequenced for a study of CD8 T cells in ankylosing spondylitis. Overall study results and limits: Ankylosing spondylitis blood appeared to be characterized by a TCR beta motif of roughly eight highly homologous variants. There was reportedly significant enrichment of clones that were disease-linked in matched ankylosing spondylitis synovial fluid. Clones linked to disease, bearing a CD8+ phenotype, were relatively rare in peripheral blood.

In regard to this clonotype: The antigen remains undetermined.

TCRdb re-derived calls from the 5' RACE reads in MiXCR, one entry per CDR3 protein. The sample yields about 250,000 distinct CDR3 sequences, 8% to 9% seen once. In germline, CDR1 is LGHNT, CDR2 FRNRAP. CDR3 length equals 14 residues. The chain combines TRBV12-5 with TRBJ2-5; D is perhaps TRBD1 or TRBD2 (6 bases each). The TCR originated in a female donor with ankylosing spondylitis or in good health (not recorded which). Sequences were obtained from blood, either unsorted or a sorted T cell fraction (not recorded which). CDR3 loop: CAGLGGRDQETQYF. Written as DNA, the CDR3 is TGTGCGGGGCTCGGGGGCCGTGACCAAGAGACCCAGTACTTC.